The entry that follows covers one TCR beta chain sequence. The antigen remains unidentified. The data were taken from a study of blood T cells in healthy people across ages. With a J-beta primer mix and a sample-barcoded 5' primer, a second PCR ran about 6 to 11 cycles. Tagging of each cDNA molecule was performed by a template-switch adaptor with 12 random nucleotides. MiXCR was run by TCRdb on the 5' RACE reads, yielding one entry per CDR3 protein. The sample lists over 1.5 million distinct CDR3 sequences, 40% to 55% seen once, with approximately 2.1% in the top ten. Germline-derived CDR1 and CDR2 are MGHRA and YSYEKL. Trimming cost V 0 bases and J 1 base; bases outside gene matches: 7. The CDR3 totals 18 residues. Study-wide findings and caveats: Diversity of TCR beta per million T cells declined in a roughly linear way with age.

What was sequenced was blood. The sequence derives from a woman aged 35 to 49 in good health. The rearrangement uses TRBV4-1 and TRBJ2-3; 10 nucleotides line up with TRBD2. As DNA, the CDR3 is TGCGCCAGCAGCCAAGATATTATAGGACTAGCGGGCACAGATACGCAGTATTTT. Translated: CASSQDIIGLAGTDTQYF.